The rows below give T cell receptor beta chains drawn from one sample of a study of shared T cell receptors in the human thymus. Sequencing used immunoSEQ multiplex PCR; TCRdb keeps in-frame clones, though not all of them. The repertoire holds hundreds of thousands of clones, around 89% seen once, with over 0.008% in the top ten. The same sample was also used in a study of human thymus T cells.

Material: thymocytes. The receptors derive from a boy under two years old with a congenital heart defect. The CDR3 runs from the conserved cysteine through the conserved F or W. A D gene is named only where the DNA matches it firmly. Size tells how often a clone was seen (once, few, many) or the class of an expanded clone, and some rows leave it out.

TRBD1,TRBV28,TRBJ2-7,once,TGTGCCAGCAGTCCCGGGACAGCTCCCTACGAGCAGTACTTC,CASSPGTAPYEQYF
.,TRBV4-2,TRBJ2-5,.,TGTGCCAGCAGCCAAGTGGCTAGGGGGGAGACCCAGTACTTC,CASSQVARGETQYF
.,TRBV19,TRBJ2-7,.,TGTGCCAGTAGTATAATAGGGCGCGGAGGGGACGGCGACGAGCAGTACTTC,CASSIIGRGGDGDEQYF
TRBD1,TRBV4-2,TRBJ2-7,few,TGTGCCAGCAGCCTACTACCGGACAGGCTCCACGAGCAGTACTTC,CASSLLPDRLHEQYF
.,TRBV21-1,TRBJ2-7,once,TGTGCCAGCAGCAAAACAGGCTCCTACGAGCAGTACTTC,CASSKTGSYEQYF
.,TRBV5-4,TRBJ1-1,.,TGTGCCAGCAGCCCTTTGCCCCAGGCGAACACTGAAGCTTTCTTT,CASSPLPQANTEAFF
TRBD2,TRBV10-1,TRBJ2-5,.,TGCGCCAGCAGTGAGTTGGCGCGGGAGGGCCCAGAGACCCAGTACTTC,CASSELAREGPETQYF
TRBD2,TRBV10-2,TRBJ2-3,.,TGCGCCAGCAGTGTGACTAGCGGGGTTAGCACAGATACGCAGTATTTT,CASSVTSGVSTDTQYF
.,TRBV5-1,TRBJ1-4,.,TGCGCCAGCAGCCCCGGGACATCCCTTGAAAAACTGTTTTTT,CASSPGTSLEKLFF
TRBD1,TRBV10-3,TRBJ2-7,.,TGTGCCATCAGTGAGGGACAGGGGAAGGGCGAGCAGTACTTC,CAISEGQGKGEQYF
.,TRBV7-6,TRBJ2-1,.,TGTGCCAGCAGTTTAGTAAGGGAAACAGGAGACAATGAGCAGTTCTTC,CASSLVRETGDNEQFF
TRBD2,TRBV7-2,TRBJ2-3,.,TGTGCCAGCAGGTTAGCGGGAGGGCCCCTTCGCTCAGCAGATACGCAGTATTTT,CASRLAGGPLRSADTQYF
TRBD2,TRBV7-8,TRBJ2-3,.,TGTGCCAGCAGCTCTCTAGCGGGAGGAATTACAGATACGCAGTATTTT,CASSSLAGGITDTQYF
.,TRBV5-8,TRBJ2-5,.,TGTGCCAGCAGGGAGGCTCGGACCCAGTACTTC,CASREARTQYF
TRBD2,TRBV19,TRBJ2-1,.,TGTGCCAGTAGTATAAAGCGGGAGGGCCCGTACAATGAGCAGTTCTTC,CASSIKREGPYNEQFF
.,TRBV19,TRBJ1-4,.,TGTGCCAGTAGTATTATTGCAACTAATGAAAAACTGTTTTTT,CASSIIATNEKLFF
TRBD1,TRBV27,TRBJ2-3,once,TGTGCCAGCACCCCCCCGGACAGGGGGAATTCGGATACGCAGTATTTT,CASTPPDRGNSDTQYF
TRBD2,TRBV4-1,TRBJ2-2,once,TGCGCCAGCAGCCCGGGACTAGCGTTGGTCGGGGAGCTGTTTTTT,CASSPGLALVGELFF
TRBD1,TRBV28,TRBJ1-5,once,TGTGCCAGCAGTTTCCCCGACAGGGGCCATCAGCCCCAGCATTTT,CASSFPDRGHQPQHF